This is a list of T cell receptor beta chains from one sample in a study of cytomegalovirus exposure and HLA in healthy donors. Assay used: immunoSEQ multiplex PCR; TCRdb lists only in-frame clones, some missing. The sample lists about 170,000 clones; approximately 81% were seen once. The sample consisted of PBMCs. The receptor source for this set is a man aged 25 to 40 in good health and CMV-seropositive. Both conserved end residues are part of each CDR3. Fields, in order: J gene, D gene, V gene, clone size, CDR3 protein, CDR3 DNA. D genes are given only for firm matches. Clone size is stated in some rows and not others, as once, few, many or a class when expanded.

j_call: TRBJ2-5; d_call: TRBD1; v_call: TRBV4-3; clone_size: .; cdr3_aa: CASSQRRDSRQETQYF; cdr3_nt: TGCGCCAGCAGCCAGCGCCGGGACAGCAGACAAGAGACCCAGTACTTC
j_call: TRBJ2-7; d_call: .; v_call: TRBV7-3; clone_size: .; cdr3_aa: CASSFSSGGSYEQYF; cdr3_nt: TGTGCCAGCAGCTTTTCTTCCGGGGGCTCCTACGAGCAGTACTTC
j_call: TRBJ2-2; d_call: .; v_call: TRBV5-4; clone_size: few; cdr3_aa: CASSLITGELFF; cdr3_nt: TGTGCCAGCAGCCTAATAACCGGGGAGCTGTTTTTT
j_call: TRBJ1-3; d_call: TRBD1; v_call: TRBV6-1; clone_size: .; cdr3_aa: CASRTGSGNTIYF; cdr3_nt: TGTGCCAGCCGGACAGGCTCTGGAAACACCATATATTTT
j_call: TRBJ2-1; d_call: TRBD2; v_call: TRBV9; clone_size: .; cdr3_aa: CASSAVTSRGNEQFF; cdr3_nt: TGTGCCAGCAGCGCAGTGACTAGCCGGGGCAATGAGCAGTTCTTC
j_call: TRBJ2-1; d_call: .; v_call: TRBV14; clone_size: .; cdr3_aa: CASSPPQFSGPYNEQFF; cdr3_nt: TGTGCCAGCAGCCCCCCTCAATTTAGCGGACCCTACAATGAGCAGTTCTTC
j_call: TRBJ1-2; d_call: .; v_call: TRBV18; clone_size: .; cdr3_aa: CASSQDTYGYTF; cdr3_nt: TGTGCCAGCTCGCAGGACACTTATGGCTACACCTTC
j_call: TRBJ2-1; d_call: TRBD2; v_call: TRBV5-5; clone_size: .; cdr3_aa: CASSSVGTSGYNEQFF; cdr3_nt: TGTGCCAGCAGCTCGGTCGGGACTAGTGGCTACAATGAGCAGTTCTTC
j_call: TRBJ2-1; d_call: TRBD2; v_call: TRBV7-2; clone_size: once; cdr3_aa: CASSLGGPGLAGGLNEQFF; cdr3_nt: TGTGCCAGCAGCTTAGGGGGACCGGGACTAGCGGGAGGGTTGAATGAGCAGTTCTTC
j_call: TRBJ1-5; d_call: .; v_call: TRBV27; clone_size: .; cdr3_aa: CASRGAGYNQPQHF; cdr3_nt: TGTGCCAGCAGGGGCGCGGGCTACAATCAGCCCCAGCATTTT
j_call: TRBJ2-3; d_call: TRBD1; v_call: TRBV29-1; clone_size: .; cdr3_aa: CSVSGQGATDTQYF; cdr3_nt: TGCAGCGTGTCGGGACAGGGGGCGACAGATACGCAGTATTTT
j_call: TRBJ2-3; d_call: TRBD1; v_call: TRBV6-5; clone_size: .; cdr3_aa: CASSEQGIVDTQYF; cdr3_nt: TGTGCCAGCAGTGAACAGGGGATAGTAGATACGCAGTATTTT
j_call: TRBJ1-2; d_call: TRBD1; v_call: TRBV5-5; clone_size: few; cdr3_aa: CASAPGQNYYGYTF; cdr3_nt: TGTGCCAGCGCCCCGGGACAGAATTACTATGGCTACACCTTC
j_call: TRBJ2-7; d_call: .; v_call: TRBV11-1; clone_size: .; cdr3_aa: CASSPFSLTREQYF; cdr3_nt: TGTGCCAGCAGCCCGTTCTCCCTGACTCGGGAGCAGTACTTC
j_call: TRBJ2-7; d_call: .; v_call: TRBV15; clone_size: .; cdr3_aa: CATSRARGSSYEQYF; cdr3_nt: TGTGCCACCAGCAGAGCCCGGGGGTCATCCTACGAGCAGTACTTC
j_call: TRBJ2-6; d_call: TRBD1; v_call: TRBV19; clone_size: .; cdr3_aa: CASRNPRDRGSGANVLTF; cdr3_nt: TGTGCCAGTAGAAACCCCCGGGACAGGGGCTCCGGGGCCAACGTCCTGACTTTC
j_call: TRBJ2-3; d_call: TRBD1; v_call: TRBV7-9; clone_size: .; cdr3_aa: CASSLPGTGIDTQYF; cdr3_nt: TGTGCCAGCAGCTTACCCGGGACAGGGATAGATACGCAGTATTTT
j_call: TRBJ2-3; d_call: .; v_call: TRBV5-1; clone_size: few; cdr3_aa: CASSGQGTDTQYF; cdr3_nt: TGCGCCAGCAGCGGGCAGGGAACAGATACGCAGTATTTT
j_call: TRBJ1-1; d_call: .; v_call: TRBV7-9; clone_size: .; cdr3_aa: CASSSVTENTEAFF; cdr3_nt: TGTGCCAGCAGCTCAGTTACAGAGAACACTGAAGCTTTCTTT
j_call: TRBJ2-7; d_call: .; v_call: TRBV27; clone_size: .; cdr3_aa: CASSSPGSSYEQYF; cdr3_nt: TGTGCCAGCAGTTCCCCGGGGAGCTCCTACGAGCAGTACTTC
j_call: TRBJ2-5; d_call: TRBD1; v_call: TRBV5-6; clone_size: .; cdr3_aa: CASSPGGSSETQYF; cdr3_nt: TGTGCCAGCAGCCCAGGGGGCTCTTCGGAGACCCAGTACTTC
j_call: TRBJ2-5; d_call: .; v_call: TRBV7-2; clone_size: once; cdr3_aa: CASSPNQGRQETQYF; cdr3_nt: TGTGCCAGCAGCCCCAACCAGGGCCGCCAAGAGACCCAGTACTTC